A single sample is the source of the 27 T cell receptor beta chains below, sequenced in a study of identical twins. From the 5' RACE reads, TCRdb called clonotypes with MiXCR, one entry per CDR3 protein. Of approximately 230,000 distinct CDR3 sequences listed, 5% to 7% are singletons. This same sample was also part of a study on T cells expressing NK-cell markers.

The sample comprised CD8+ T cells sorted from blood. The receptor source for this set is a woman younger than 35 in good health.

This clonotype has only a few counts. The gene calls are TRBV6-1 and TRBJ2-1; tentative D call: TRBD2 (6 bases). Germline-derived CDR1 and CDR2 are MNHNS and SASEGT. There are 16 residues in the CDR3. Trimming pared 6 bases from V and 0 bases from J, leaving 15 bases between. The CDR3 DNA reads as TGTGCCAGCAGGGTCGCAGGGCGGGGCTCCTACAATGAGCAGTTCTTC. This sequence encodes CASRVAGRGSYNEQFF.

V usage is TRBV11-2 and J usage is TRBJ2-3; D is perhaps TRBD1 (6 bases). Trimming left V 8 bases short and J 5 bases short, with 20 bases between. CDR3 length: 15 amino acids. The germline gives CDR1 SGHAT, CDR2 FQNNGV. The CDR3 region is CASRKVQQGGDTQYF. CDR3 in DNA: TGTGCCAGCCGTAAGGTACAACAAGGGGGAGATACGCAGTATTTT.

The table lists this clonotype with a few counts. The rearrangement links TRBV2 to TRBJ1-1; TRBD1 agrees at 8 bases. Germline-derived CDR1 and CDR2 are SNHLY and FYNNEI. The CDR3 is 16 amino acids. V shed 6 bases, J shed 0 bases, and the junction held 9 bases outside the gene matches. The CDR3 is CASSVGTGRMNTEAFF. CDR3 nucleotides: TGTGCCAGCAGCGTGGGGACAGGCCGGATGAACACTGAAGCTTTCTTT.

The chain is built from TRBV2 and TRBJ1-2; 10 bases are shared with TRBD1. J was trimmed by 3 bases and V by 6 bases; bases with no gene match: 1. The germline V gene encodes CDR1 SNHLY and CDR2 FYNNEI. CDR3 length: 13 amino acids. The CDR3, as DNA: TGTGCCAGCAGGACAGGGGGCTACTATGGCTACACCTTC. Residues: CASRTGGYYGYTF.

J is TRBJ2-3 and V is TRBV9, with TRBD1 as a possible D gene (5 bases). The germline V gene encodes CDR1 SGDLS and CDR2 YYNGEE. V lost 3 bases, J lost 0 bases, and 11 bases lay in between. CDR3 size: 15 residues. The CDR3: CASSGGTTSTDTQYF. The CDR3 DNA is TGTGCCAGCAGCGGGGGCACTACGAGCACAGATACGCAGTATTTT.

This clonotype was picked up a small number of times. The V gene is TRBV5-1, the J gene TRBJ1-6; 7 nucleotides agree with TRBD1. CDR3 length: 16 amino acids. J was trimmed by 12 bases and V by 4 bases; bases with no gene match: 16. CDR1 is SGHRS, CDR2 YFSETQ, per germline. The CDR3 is CASSESTGTADLPLHF. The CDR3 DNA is TGCGCCAGCAGCGAATCAACCGGGACAGCCGATTTACCCCTCCACTTT.

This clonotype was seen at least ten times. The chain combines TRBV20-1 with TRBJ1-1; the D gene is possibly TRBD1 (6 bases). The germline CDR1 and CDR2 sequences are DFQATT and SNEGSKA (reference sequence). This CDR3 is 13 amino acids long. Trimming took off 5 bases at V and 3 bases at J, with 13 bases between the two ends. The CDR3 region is CSAAGEGDTEAFF. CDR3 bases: TGCAGTGCTGCAGGGGAGGGGGACACTGAAGCTTTCTTT.

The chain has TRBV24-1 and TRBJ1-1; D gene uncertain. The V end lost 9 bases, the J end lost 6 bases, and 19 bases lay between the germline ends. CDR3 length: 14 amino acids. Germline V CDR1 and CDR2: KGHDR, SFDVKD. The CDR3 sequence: CATSVMGPPPEAFF. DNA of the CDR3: TGTGCCACCTCAGTGATGGGCCCCCCTCCTGAAGCTTTCTTT.

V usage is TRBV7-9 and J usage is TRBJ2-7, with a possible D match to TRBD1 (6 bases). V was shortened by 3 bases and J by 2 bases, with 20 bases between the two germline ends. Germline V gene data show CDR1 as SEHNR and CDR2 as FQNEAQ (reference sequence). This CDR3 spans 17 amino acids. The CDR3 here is CASSFADRSEGAYEQYF. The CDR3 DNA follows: TGTGCCAGCAGCTTCGCAGACAGGAGCGAAGGGGCCTACGAGCAGTACTTC.

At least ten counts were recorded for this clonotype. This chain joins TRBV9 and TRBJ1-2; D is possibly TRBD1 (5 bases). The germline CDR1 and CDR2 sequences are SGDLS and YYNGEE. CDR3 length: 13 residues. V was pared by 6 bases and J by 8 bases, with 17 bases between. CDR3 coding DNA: TGTGCCAGCACCGGGGTAGGGTCAGGGGGCTACACCTTC. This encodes CASTGVGSGGYTF.

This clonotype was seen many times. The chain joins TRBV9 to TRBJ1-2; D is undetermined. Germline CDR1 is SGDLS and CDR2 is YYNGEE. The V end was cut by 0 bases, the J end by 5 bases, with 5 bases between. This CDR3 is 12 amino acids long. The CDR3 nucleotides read TGTGCCAGCAGCGTAGAAGGGTATGGCTACACCTTC. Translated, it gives CASSVEGYGYTF.

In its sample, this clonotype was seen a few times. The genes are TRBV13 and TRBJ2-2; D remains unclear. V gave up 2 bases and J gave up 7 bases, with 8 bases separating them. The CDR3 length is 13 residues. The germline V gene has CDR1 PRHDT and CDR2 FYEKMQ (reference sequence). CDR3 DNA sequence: TGTGCCAGCAGCTTAAACTATGGCGGGGAGCTGTTTTTT. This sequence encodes CASSLNYGGELFF.

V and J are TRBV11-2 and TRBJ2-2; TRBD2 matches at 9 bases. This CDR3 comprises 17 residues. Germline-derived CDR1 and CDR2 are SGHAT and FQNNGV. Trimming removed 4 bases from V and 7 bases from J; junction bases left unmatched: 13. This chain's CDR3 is CASSWGAAGGLVGELFF. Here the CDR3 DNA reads TGTGCCAGCAGCTGGGGGGCGGCGGGAGGGCTCGTCGGGGAGCTGTTTTTT.

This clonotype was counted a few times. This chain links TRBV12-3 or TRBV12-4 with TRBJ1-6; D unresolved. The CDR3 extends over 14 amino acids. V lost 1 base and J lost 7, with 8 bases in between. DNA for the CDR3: TGTGCCAGCAGTTTAGGCGCAGTGAATTCACCCCTCCACTTT. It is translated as CASSLGAVNSPLHF.

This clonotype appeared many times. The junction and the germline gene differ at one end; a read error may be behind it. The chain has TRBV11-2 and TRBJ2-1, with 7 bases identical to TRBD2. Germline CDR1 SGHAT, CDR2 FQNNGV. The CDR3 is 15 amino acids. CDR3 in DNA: TGTGCCAGCAGCTTAGATCTGAGGGACTACGATGAGCAGTTCTTC. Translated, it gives CASSLDLRDYDEQFF. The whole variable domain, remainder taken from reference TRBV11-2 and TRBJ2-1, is EAGVAQSPRYKIIEKRQSVAFWCNPISGHATLYWYQQILGQGPKLLIQFQNNGVVDDSQLPKDRFSAERLKGVDSTLKIQPAKLEDSAVYLCASSLDLRDYDEQFFGPGTRLTVL.

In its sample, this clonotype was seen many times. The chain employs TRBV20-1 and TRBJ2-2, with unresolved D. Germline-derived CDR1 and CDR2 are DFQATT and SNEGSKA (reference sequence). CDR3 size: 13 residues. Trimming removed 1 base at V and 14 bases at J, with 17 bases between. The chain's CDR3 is CSARGPDGLLLFF. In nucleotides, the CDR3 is TGCAGTGCTAGAGGCCCTGACGGCCTACTTCTGTTTTTT.

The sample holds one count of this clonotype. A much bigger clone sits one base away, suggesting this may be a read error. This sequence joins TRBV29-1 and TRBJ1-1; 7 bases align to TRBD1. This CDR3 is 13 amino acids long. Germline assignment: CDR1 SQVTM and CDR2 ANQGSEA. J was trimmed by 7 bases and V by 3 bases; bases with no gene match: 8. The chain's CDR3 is CSVETGTDIEAFF. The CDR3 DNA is TGCAGCGTTGAGACAGGGACGGACATTGAAGCTTTCTTT.

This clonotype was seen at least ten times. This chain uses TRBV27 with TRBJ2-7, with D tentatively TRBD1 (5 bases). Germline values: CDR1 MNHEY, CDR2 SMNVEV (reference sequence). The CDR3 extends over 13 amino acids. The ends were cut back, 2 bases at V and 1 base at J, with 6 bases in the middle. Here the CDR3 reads CASSLRQSYEQYF. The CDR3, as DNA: TGTGCCAGCAGTTTAAGACAGTCCTACGAGCAGTACTTC.

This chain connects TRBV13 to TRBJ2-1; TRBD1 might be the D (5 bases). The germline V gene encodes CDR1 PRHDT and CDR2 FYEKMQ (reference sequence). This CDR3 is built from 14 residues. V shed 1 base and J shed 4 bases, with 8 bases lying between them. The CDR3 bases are TGTGCCAGCAGCTTAGAGGCAGGGTACAATGAGCAGTTCTTC. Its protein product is CASSLEAGYNEQFF.

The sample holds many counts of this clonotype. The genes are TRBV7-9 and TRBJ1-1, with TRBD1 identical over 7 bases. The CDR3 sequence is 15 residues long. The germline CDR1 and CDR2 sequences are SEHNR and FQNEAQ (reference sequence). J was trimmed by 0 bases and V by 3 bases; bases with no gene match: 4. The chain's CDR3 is CASSFSTGMNTEAFF. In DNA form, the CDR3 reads TGTGCCAGCAGCTTTTCGACAGGGATGAACACTGAAGCTTTCTTT.

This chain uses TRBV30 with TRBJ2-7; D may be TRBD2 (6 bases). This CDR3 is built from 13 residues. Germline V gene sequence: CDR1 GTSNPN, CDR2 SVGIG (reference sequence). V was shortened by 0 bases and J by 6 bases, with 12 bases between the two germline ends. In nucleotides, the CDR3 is TGTGCCTGGAGTGTGGTTCCCGGGAGCGAGCAGTACTTC. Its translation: CAWSVVPGSEQYF.

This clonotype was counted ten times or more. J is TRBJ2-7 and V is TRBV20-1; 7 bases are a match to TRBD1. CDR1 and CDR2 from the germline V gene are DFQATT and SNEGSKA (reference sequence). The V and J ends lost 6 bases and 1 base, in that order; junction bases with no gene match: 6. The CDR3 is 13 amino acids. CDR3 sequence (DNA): TGCAGTGCCCCCGGGACAGATTCCTACGAGCAGTACTTC. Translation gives CSAPGTDSYEQYF.

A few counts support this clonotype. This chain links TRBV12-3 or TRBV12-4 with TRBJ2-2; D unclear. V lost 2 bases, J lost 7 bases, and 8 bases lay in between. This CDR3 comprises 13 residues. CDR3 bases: TGTGCCAGCAGTTTATTGGCCCACGGGGAGCTGTTTTTT. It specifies CASSLLAHGELFF.

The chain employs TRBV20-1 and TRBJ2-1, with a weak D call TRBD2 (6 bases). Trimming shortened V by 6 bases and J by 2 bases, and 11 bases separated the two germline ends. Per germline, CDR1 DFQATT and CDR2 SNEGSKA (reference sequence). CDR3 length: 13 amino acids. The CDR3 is CSAGTGPYNEQFF. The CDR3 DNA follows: TGCAGTGCGGGGACTGGGCCCTACAATGAGCAGTTCTTC.

The chain's CDR3 is CSVEVPGTSYEQYF. The CDR3, as DNA: TGCAGCGTTGAAGTCCCCGGGACCTCCTACGAGCAGTACTTC. The chain couples TRBV29-1 to TRBJ2-7; D may be TRBD1 or TRBD2 (5 bases each). Germline V gene data show CDR1 as SQVTM and CDR2 as ANQGSEA. Trimming stripped 1 base from V and 0 bases from J, with 10 bases between. CDR3 length: 14 amino acids.

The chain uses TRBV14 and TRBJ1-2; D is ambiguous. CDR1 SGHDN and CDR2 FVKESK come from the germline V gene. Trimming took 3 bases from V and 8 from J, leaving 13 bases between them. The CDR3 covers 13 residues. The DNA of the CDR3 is TGTGCCAGCAGCCAGGGCCAGGCCGGCGGCTACACCTTC. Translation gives CASSQGQAGGYTF.

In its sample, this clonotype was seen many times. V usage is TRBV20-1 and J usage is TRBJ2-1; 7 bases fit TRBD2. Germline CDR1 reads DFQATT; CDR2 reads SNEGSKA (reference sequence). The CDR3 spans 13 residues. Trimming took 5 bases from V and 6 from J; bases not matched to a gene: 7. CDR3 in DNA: TGCAGTGCTGGGGGGGGGGATCGCAATGAGCAGTTCTTC. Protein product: CSAGGGDRNEQFF.